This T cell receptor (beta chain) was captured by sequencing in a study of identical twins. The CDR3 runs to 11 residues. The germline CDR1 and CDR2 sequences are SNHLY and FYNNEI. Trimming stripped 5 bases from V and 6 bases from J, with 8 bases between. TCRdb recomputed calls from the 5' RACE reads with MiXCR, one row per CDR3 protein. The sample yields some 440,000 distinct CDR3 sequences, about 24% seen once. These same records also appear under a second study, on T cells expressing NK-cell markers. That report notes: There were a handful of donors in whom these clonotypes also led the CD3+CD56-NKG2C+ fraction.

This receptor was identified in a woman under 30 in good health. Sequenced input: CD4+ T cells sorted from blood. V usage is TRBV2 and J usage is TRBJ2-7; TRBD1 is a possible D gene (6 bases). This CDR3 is CASSRTVEQYF. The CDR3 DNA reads TGTGCCAGCAGTCGGACAGTCGAGCAGTACTTC.